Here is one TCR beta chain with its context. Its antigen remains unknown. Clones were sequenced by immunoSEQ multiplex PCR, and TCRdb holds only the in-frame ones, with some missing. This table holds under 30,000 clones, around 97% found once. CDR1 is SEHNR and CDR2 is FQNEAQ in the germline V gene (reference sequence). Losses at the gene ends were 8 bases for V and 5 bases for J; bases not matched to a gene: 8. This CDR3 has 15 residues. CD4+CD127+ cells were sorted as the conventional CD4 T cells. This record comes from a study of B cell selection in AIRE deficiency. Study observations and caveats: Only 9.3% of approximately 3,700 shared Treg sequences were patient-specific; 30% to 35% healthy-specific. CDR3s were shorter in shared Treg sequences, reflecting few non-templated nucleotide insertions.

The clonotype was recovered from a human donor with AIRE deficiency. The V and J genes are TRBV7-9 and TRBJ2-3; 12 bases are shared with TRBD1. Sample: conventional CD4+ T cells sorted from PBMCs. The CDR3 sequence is CASGQGQGAGDTQYF. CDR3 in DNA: TGTGCCAGCGGCCAGGGACAGGGGGCAGGAGATACGCAGTATTTT.